Each of the 27 T cell receptor beta chains below was sequenced from the same sample in a study of blood T cell repertoires in COVID-19. The protocol was immunoSEQ multiplex PCR, while the TCRdb copy is restricted to in-frame clones and leaves out a portion. The sample has a few hundred thousand clones, 84% seen once. Material: peripheral blood. These TCRs come from a woman aged 55-70 years who had recovered from COVID-19.

V usage is TRBV3-1 (or the pseudogene TRBV3-2) and J usage is TRBJ1-5; no reliable D call. This CDR3 comprises 13 residues. Germline CDR1 LGHDT, CDR2 YNNKEL (reference sequence). Trimming removed 4 bases from V and 7 bases from J, with 11 bases in between. The CDR3 nucleotides read TGTGCCAGCAGCCTTTTGCCAGGACAGCCCCAGCATTTT. This encodes CASSLLPGQPQHF.

This chain connects TRBV18 to TRBJ2-7; D gene uncertain. Germline CDR1 reads KGHSH; CDR2 reads LQKENI. This CDR3 contains 13 residues. V was shortened by 4 bases and J by 2 bases, with 9 bases between the two germline ends. CDR3 coding DNA: TGTGCCAGCTCACTAACAGACACCTACGAGCAGTACTTC. Translating it yields CASSLTDTYEQYF.

The chain recombines TRBV12-5 with TRBJ1-6; TRBD1 matches at 11 bases. V gave up 0 bases and J gave up 10 bases; unmatched junction bases: 14. The CDR3 runs 19 residues. Germline-derived CDR1 and CDR2 are LGHNT and FRNRAP. The CDR3 bases are TGTGCTAGTGGTTTGGTATCAGGACAGGGGGCGCGATATTTCTCACCCCTCCACTTT. Its protein is CASGLVSGQGARYFSPLHF.

This clone has just one count. The V call is TRBV3-1 (or the pseudogene TRBV3-2), the J call TRBJ2-1; D is unresolved. With 1 base removed from V and 12 bases from J, the gap between germline ends came to 7 bases. Germline values: CDR1 LGHDT, CDR2 YNNKEL (reference sequence). The CDR3 sequence is 11 residues long. This chain's CDR3 is CASSQGAGQFF. In DNA, the CDR3 is TGTGCCAGCAGCCAAGGGGCTGGGCAGTTCTTC.

J is TRBJ2-7 and V is TRBV30, with 8 bases that match TRBD2. The CDR3 consists of 13 residues. The V segment lost 3 bases and the J segment 5 bases; nucleotides outside the gene matches: 6. Germline values: CDR1 GTSNPN, CDR2 SVGIG (reference sequence). The DNA for the CDR3 is TGTGCCTGGAGACTCGGGGGGGCCAACGAGCAGTACTTC. Its translation: CAWRLGGANEQYF.

The V and J genes are TRBV18 and TRBJ2-3; 10 bases line up with TRBD2. The CDR3 has 17 amino acids. The V and J ends lost 2 bases and 2 bases, in that order; junction bases with no gene match: 7. Germline values: CDR1 KGHSH, CDR2 LQKENI. CDR3 bases: TGTGCCAGCTCACCAGCCGTGCTAGCGGGGGACACAGATACGCAGTATTTT. This sequence encodes CASSPAVLAGDTDTQYF.

This rearrangement joins TRBV19 to TRBJ1-5; 9 nucleotides line up with TRBD1. With V trimmed by 5 bases and J by 2 bases, 7 bases remained unmatched. There are 16 residues in the CDR3. Germline V CDR1 and CDR2: LNHDA, SQIVND (reference sequence). The CDR3: CASSLGTGLGNQPQHF. CDR3 DNA sequence: TGTGCCAGTAGTTTAGGGACAGGGTTAGGCAATCAGCCCCAGCATTTT.

The chain couples TRBV6-5 to TRBJ2-7; 8 bases map to TRBD1. CDR1 is MNHEY and CDR2 is SVGAGI in the germline V gene. With 4 bases clipped from V and 9 bases from J, the junction kept 5 bases outside the gene matches. The CDR3 has 12 residues. The CDR3 DNA is TGTGCCAGCAGTTCAGGACAGGGTAGGCAGTACTTC. Amino acids: CASSSGQGRQYF.

The V and J genes are TRBV18 and TRBJ1-3, with 7 bases aligning to TRBD1. The CDR3 is 13 residues long. CDR1 and CDR2 (germline): KGHSH, LQKENI. J gave up 5 bases and V 3 bases, and 1 base lay outside the gene matches. Here the CDR3 DNA reads TGTGCCAGCTCACCGGACAGGAGAAACACCATATATTTT. This codes for CASSPDRRNTIYF.

This clone appeared many times. V usage is TRBV19 and J usage is TRBJ2-3; TRBD2 is a possible D gene (6 bases). The V gene's germline CDR1 is LNHDA and CDR2 SQIVND (reference sequence). Trimming took off 4 bases at V and 3 bases at J, with 14 bases between the two ends. This CDR3 spans 15 amino acids. The CDR3 coding sequence is TGTGCCAGTAGTACCGGGGCCCTAGCGACAGATACGCAGTATTTT. Residues: CASSTGALATDTQYF.

For the CDR3, the DNA is TGTGCCAGCCGGGGTGTGGGGAACACTGAAGCTTTCTTT. Its protein is CASRGVGNTEAFF. V usage is TRBV6-5 and J usage is TRBJ1-1; no definite D call. The germline gives CDR1 MNHEY, CDR2 SVGAGI. Trimming stripped 8 bases from V and 1 base from J, with 11 bases between. This CDR3 has 13 amino acids.

The chain combines TRBV13 with TRBJ2-3, with 9 bases lining up with TRBD2. Germline CDR1 and CDR2: PRHDT and FYEKMQ (reference sequence). This CDR3 region has 16 residues. V was pared by 5 bases and J by 0 bases, with 6 bases of the junction left unmatched. In DNA form, the CDR3 reads TGTGCCAGCAGCCCCGGGCGGGGGGGTAGCACAGATACGCAGTATTTT. Translated, it gives CASSPGRGGSTDTQYF.

This rearrangement joins TRBV15 to TRBJ1-1; D ambiguous. The CDR3 totals 14 residues. Germline V gene sequence: CDR1 LNHNV, CDR2 YYDKDF (reference sequence). V was cut by 1 base and J by 0 bases, with 6 bases left in between. As DNA, the CDR3 is TGTGCCACCAGCAGAGTACGGGTGAACACTGAAGCTTTCTTT. Translated: CATSRVRVNTEAFF.

The chain carries TRBV10-3 and TRBJ1-5, with 11 bases that match TRBD1. V shed 6 bases and J 6 bases; nucleotides not matched to a gene: 7. The CDR3 is 15 amino acids. Germline V lookup: CDR1 ENHRY, CDR2 SYGVKD. The CDR3 region has the DNA TGTGCCATCAGCCTCGGACAGGGGGCTAGTCAGCCCCAGCATTTT. Amino acid sequence: CAISLGQGASQPQHF.

The V gene is TRBV5-1, the J gene TRBJ1-2; D remains unclear. Germline-derived CDR1 and CDR2 are SGHRS and YFSETQ. V lost 0 bases to trimming and J lost 1 base, with 16 bases between them. The CDR3 sequence is 17 residues long. CDR3 nucleotide sequence: TGCGCCAGCAGCTTGGGGCAGGCTAGGGAGTATAACTATGGCTACACCTTC. Encoded protein: CASSLGQAREYNYGYTF.

The chain is built from TRBV27 and TRBJ1-6; TRBD1 is a possible D gene (5 bases). Germline loops: CDR1 MNHEY, CDR2 SMNVEV (reference sequence). V gave up 8 bases and J gave up 7 bases, with 18 bases separating them. The CDR3 is made up of 15 amino acids. The CDR3 region is CASQALTAGNSPLHF. The CDR3 DNA follows: TGTGCCAGCCAGGCGCTTACCGCAGGGAATTCACCCCTCCACTTT.

V gene TRBV3-1 (or the pseudogene TRBV3-2) combines with J gene TRBJ2-2; D remains unclear. The CDR3 loop spans 14 amino acids. The germline V and J ends were trimmed by 0 bases and 4 bases, with 6 bases remaining between them. Per germline, CDR1 LGHDT and CDR2 YNNKEL (reference sequence). The CDR3 here is CASSQEHFTGELFF. The CDR3 region has the DNA TGTGCCAGCAGCCAAGAGCACTTCACCGGGGAGCTGTTTTTT.

The CDR3 region has the DNA TGTGCCAGCAGCATAGGGGCGGGGAGCTACGAGCAGTACTTC. Translated: CASSIGAGSYEQYF. The chain links TRBV5-5 to TRBJ2-7; tentatively, D is TRBD2 (6 bases). The CDR3 loop spans 14 amino acids. Germline V gene lookup returns CDR1 SGHKS and CDR2 YYEKEE (reference sequence). V was clipped by 4 bases and J by 3 bases, with 14 bases between them.

This clone was seen just once. This chain uses TRBV7-2 with TRBJ1-6; D unclear. Trimming took 1 base from V and 8 from J, leaving 12 bases between them. The CDR3 is made up of 15 amino acids. Germline CDR1 SGHTA, CDR2 FQGNSA. The CDR3 is CASSLVALGDSPLHF. DNA of the CDR3: TGTGCCAGCAGCTTAGTAGCCCTCGGGGATTCACCCCTCCACTTT.

The V and J genes are TRBV7-3 and TRBJ2-3; perhaps TRBD1 as D (6 bases). The germline V and J ends were trimmed by 0 bases and 1 base, with 8 bases remaining between them. This CDR3 is 15 amino acids long. From germline, CDR1 is SGHTA and CDR2 FQGTGA. The CDR3 is CASSLTGGGTDTQYF. In DNA, the CDR3 is TGTGCCAGCAGCTTAACAGGGGGTGGCACAGATACGCAGTATTTT.

The chain is built from TRBV7-2 and TRBJ2-1; D uncertain. This CDR3 is 15 amino acids long. V lost 4 bases to trimming and J lost 5 bases, with 15 bases between them. Germline V gene data show CDR1 as SGHTA and CDR2 as FQGNSA. The CDR3 region has the DNA TGTGCCAGCAGCTATTACCCCTCAGGCGACAATGAGCAGTTCTTC. The encoded protein is CASSYYPSGDNEQFF.

This chain joins TRBV3-1 (or the pseudogene TRBV3-2) and TRBJ1-1; TRBD1 aligns across 7 bases. The CDR3 covers 15 residues. The V gene's germline CDR1 is LGHDT and CDR2 YNNKEL (reference sequence). Germline trimming cut 1 base from V and 6 bases from J; bases unmatched to any gene: 8. As DNA, the CDR3 is TGTGCCAGCAGCCAAGTTGTTAGGGGGCGGGCTGAAGCTTTCTTT. Protein: CASSQVVRGRAEAFF.

A single count supports this clone. The CDR3 sequence is CASSLGVRTEAFF. The DNA of the CDR3 is TGTGCCAGCAGCTTGGGCGTTAGAACTGAAGCTTTCTTT. The chain couples TRBV5-6 to TRBJ1-1; D is unresolved. Trimming left V 0 bases short and J 5 bases short, with 8 bases between. CDR1 is SGHDT and CDR2 is YYEEEE in the germline V gene. This CDR3 spans 13 amino acids. The full variable domain, rest sourced from reference TRBV5-6 and TRBJ1-1, is DAGVTQSPTHLIKTRGQQVTLRCSPKSGHDTVSWYQQALGQGPQFIFQYYEEEERQRGNFPDRFSGHQFPNYSSELNVNALLLGDSALYLCASSLGVRTEAFFGQGTRLTVV.

The chain uses TRBV5-1 and TRBJ1-2, with D hard to call. There are 15 residues in the CDR3. Germline CDR1 reads SGHRS; CDR2 reads YFSETQ. Trimming left V 2 bases short and J 3 bases short, with 14 bases between. The CDR3, as DNA: TGCGCCAGCAGCTTAGATTACAGAGAATACTATGGCTACACCTTC. Amino acid sequence: CASSLDYREYYGYTF.

The rearrangement joins TRBV25-1 to TRBJ1-2, with a possible D match to TRBD1 (5 bases). This CDR3 spans 13 amino acids. Trimming removed 4 bases at V and 7 bases at J, with 13 bases between. Germline values: CDR1 MGHDK, CDR2 SYGVNS. CDR3 region: CASSGPGPFGYTF. In DNA, the CDR3 is TGTGCCAGCAGTGGGCCAGGGCCTTTTGGCTACACCTTC.

The chain has TRBV2 and TRBJ2-3; D perhaps matches TRBD2 (5 bases). V shed 6 bases and J shed 3 bases, with 13 bases lying between them. The CDR3 is 14 residues long. Germline CDR1 reads SNHLY; CDR2 reads FYNNEI. In nucleotides, the CDR3 is TGTGCCAGCAGAAGGGTACGGGGAACAGATACGCAGTATTTT. Encoded protein: CASRRVRGTDTQYF. Complete variable domain (other parts from reference TRBV2 and TRBJ2-3): EPEVTQTPSHQVTQMGQEVILRCVPISNHLYFYWYRQILGQKVEFLVSFYNNEISEKSEIFDDQFSVERPDGSNFTLKIRSTKLEDSAMYFCASRRVRGTDTQYFGPGTRLTVL.

The CDR3 nucleotides read TGTGCCAGTAGTAGGAGCGGGGGGAGATCCTACAATGAGCAGTTCTTC. This sequence encodes CASSRSGGRSYNEQFF. The V gene is TRBV19, the J gene TRBJ2-1; 9 nucleotides line up with TRBD2. The CDR3 is 16 amino acids. V lost 4 bases and J lost 1; bases outside the gene matches: 5. In germline, CDR1 is LNHDA, CDR2 SQIVND (reference sequence).